These 23 T cell receptor beta chains share one sample of origin, sequenced in a study of shared clonotypes between healthy human individuals. Here immunoSEQ multiplex PCR was the method, and the copy in TCRdb shows in-frame clones only, minus some. The table shows about a million clones, with 70% to 80% occurring only once. The sample consisted of memory CD4+ T cells sorted from blood. As for subset: CD45RA-negative fraction. The receptors come from a man aged 18 to 30 in good health.

The rearrangement joins TRBV7-9 to TRBJ2-1; either TRBD1 or TRBD2 may fit D (5 bases each). There are 13 residues in the CDR3. CDR1 and CDR2 (germline): SEHNR, FQNEAQ (reference sequence). With 7 bases removed from V and 7 bases from J, the gap between germline ends came to 14 bases. The CDR3 DNA sequence: TGTGCCAGCAACGAGGTCAGGGAGAATGAGCAGTTCTTC. Its translation is CASNEVRENEQFF.

This sequence joins TRBV18 and TRBJ2-1; possibly TRBD1 or TRBD2 for D (5 bases each). In germline, CDR1 is KGHSH, CDR2 LQKENI. Between the trimmed V and J ends, which lost 2 bases and 2 bases, there was a span of 10 bases. CDR3 length: 15 amino acids. CDR3 region: CASSPGDPTYNEQFF. The CDR3, as DNA: TGTGCCAGCTCACCAGGGGACCCTACCTACAATGAGCAGTTCTTC.

Ten or more counts support this clone. The chain has TRBV9 and TRBJ2-5; 7 bases are a match to TRBD2. With V trimmed by 2 bases and J by 5 bases, 6 bases remained unmatched. Germline assignment: CDR1 SGDLS and CDR2 YYNGEE. This CDR3 has 14 residues. CDR3 DNA: TGTGCCAGCAGCGTTTATGGGGGGGTGGAGACCCAGTACTTC. Its translation: CASSVYGGVETQYF. Looking up the rest from reference TRBV9 and TRBJ2-5 gives the full variable domain: DSGVTQTPKHLITATGQRVTLRCSPRSGDLSVYWYQQSLDQGLQFLIQYYNGEERAKGNILERFSAQQFPDLHSELNLSSLELGDSALYFCASSVYGGVETQYFGPGTRLLVL.

This chain joins TRBV5-1 and TRBJ2-5; a weak D match, TRBD1 (6 bases). Per germline, CDR1 SGHRS and CDR2 YFSETQ. The CDR3 totals 14 residues. Trimming shortened V by 3 bases and J by 2 bases, and 11 bases separated the two germline ends. CDR3 loop: CASSSGTLQETQYF. The CDR3 bases are TGCGCCAGCAGCTCCGGGACACTTCAAGAGACCCAGTACTTC.

This clone came up a few times. The same CDR3 is also encoded by other DNA sequences in this sample. The rearrangement uses TRBV11-2 and TRBJ1-3; D might be TRBD1 (5 bases). Germline V gives CDR1 SGHAT, CDR2 FQNNGV. Trimming pared 4 bases from V and 1 base from J, leaving 5 bases between. The CDR3 is 13 residues long. CDR3 nucleotide sequence: TGTGCCAGCAGCTCAGGGTCTGGAAACACCATATATTTT. The encoded protein is CASSSGSGNTIYF.

The chain combines TRBV4-2 with TRBJ2-1; D might be TRBD2 (6 bases). Germline CDR1 LGHNA, CDR2 YNFKEQ. The CDR3 spans 16 residues. Deletions cut 6 bases from V and 8 bases from J, with 23 bases between. CDR3 residues: CASRDKPLGGVDEQFF. The CDR3 DNA follows: TGTGCCAGCAGAGATAAACCACTAGGAGGGGTAGATGAGCAGTTCTTC.

This sequence joins TRBV5-1 and TRBJ2-7; possible D gene TRBD2, 6 bases. The CDR3 is 14 residues long. Germline V gene sequence: CDR1 SGHRS, CDR2 YFSETQ. V was shortened by 2 bases and J by 4 bases, with 13 bases between the two germline ends. The chain's CDR3 is CASSFGRDSYEQYF. The CDR3 nucleotides read TGCGCCAGCAGCTTTGGCAGGGACTCTTACGAGCAGTACTTC.

J is TRBJ2-1 and V is TRBV18; a weak D match, TRBD2 (5 bases). Germline CDR1 KGHSH, CDR2 LQKENI. There are 16 residues in the CDR3. Trimming took 0 bases from V and 8 from J, leaving 17 bases between them. The CDR3 loop reads CASSPPSGSTSDEQFF. The CDR3 nucleotides read TGTGCCAGCTCACCACCGTCGGGGTCTACTTCGGATGAGCAGTTCTTC.

Concerning this clone itself: A far bigger clonotype differs at one base, so this is likely a read error. The chain is built from TRBV10-3 and TRBJ2-2, with D perhaps TRBD1 (7 bases). The CDR3 covers 15 residues. Germline CDR1 is ENHRY and CDR2 is SYGVKD. Trimming removed 4 bases at V and 5 bases at J, with 14 bases between. The CDR3, as DNA: TGTGCCATCAGTGCGAGACAGGGAGGAACCGGGGAGCTGTTTTTT. It is translated as CAISARQGGTGELFF.

A note on this clone: Compared with germline, one end of the junction differs, possibly owing to a read error. This same CDR3 is encoded by further DNA sequences in the sample. The chain uses TRBV5-1 and TRBJ1-1, with D perhaps matching TRBD1 (5 bases). The germline gives CDR1 SGHRS, CDR2 YFSETQ. The length of the CDR3 is 15 residues. Here the CDR3 DNA reads TGCGCCAGCACCGTTCCCGGGACGACGAACACTGAGGCTTTCTTT. Encoded protein: CASTVPGTTNTEAFF.

The rearrangement uses TRBV5-1 and TRBJ2-3, with 11 nucleotides matching TRBD1. The CDR3 has 14 amino acids. V was clipped by 8 bases and J by 3 bases; unmatched bases: 5. Looked up from germline, CDR1 is SGHRS and CDR2 is YFSETQ. CDR3 in amino acids: CASVGQGATDTQYF. CDR3 DNA sequence: TGCGCCAGTGTTGGACAGGGGGCAACAGATACGCAGTATTTT.

The rearrangement links TRBV28 to TRBJ1-5; D ambiguous. Trimming shortened V by 6 bases and J by 9 bases, and 12 bases separated the two germline ends. The germline V gene encodes CDR1 MDHEN and CDR2 SYDVKM. This CDR3 spans 12 amino acids. The CDR3 region is CASRDLISPQHF. The CDR3 DNA is TGTGCCAGCAGGGATCTAATATCGCCCCAGCATTTT.

A note on this clone: Distinct nucleotide sequences in the sample also encode this CDR3. V gene TRBV7-2 combines with J gene TRBJ2-2; D is unclear. The V end lost 1 base, the J end lost 7 bases, and 4 bases lay between the germline ends. Germline CDR1 and CDR2: SGHTA and FQGNSA. The CDR3 contains 12 residues. The CDR3 DNA reads as TGTGCCAGCAGCTTAGGTATCGGGGAGCTGTTTTTT. It encodes CASSLGIGELFF. Combining the CDR3 with reference TRBV7-2 and TRBJ2-2 gives the whole variable domain GAGVSQSPSNKVTEKGKDVELRCDPISGHTALYWYRQSLGQGLEFLIYFQGNSAPDKSGLPSDRFSAERTGGSVSTLTIQRTQQEDSAVYLCASSLGIGELFFGEGSRLTVL.

The CDR3 coding sequence is TGTGCCAGCAGCAAAGACAGGGATGGCTATGGCTACACCTTC. Translating gives CASSKDRDGYGYTF. V and J are TRBV21-1 and TRBJ1-2; TRBD1, the D gene given by the table, was not confirmed from the DNA. TRBV21-1 is classified as a pseudogene. The CDR3 consists of 14 residues.

The rearrangement joins TRBV6-6 to TRBJ2-5, with a possible D match to TRBD2 (5 bases). The closer fit of TRBJ2-7 to the DNA end suggests the J call may be wrong. Germline CDR1 and CDR2: MNHNY and SVGAGI (reference sequence). This CDR3 is built from 12 residues. The CDR3 nucleotides are TGTGCCTCCGGGGAGACGCCCTACGAGCAGTACTTC. Translating gives CASGETPYEQYF.

This clone came up once. The chain joins TRBV6-5 to TRBJ2-3, with no clear D. CDR3 size: 12 residues. The ends were cut back, 5 bases at V and 8 bases at J, with 11 bases in the middle. CDR1 and CDR2 from the germline V gene are MNHEY and SVGAGI. The CDR3 is CASSTPPGTQYF. In nucleotides, the CDR3 is TGTGCCAGCAGTACTCCCCCGGGTACGCAGTATTTT.

V is TRBV19 and J is TRBJ2-1; the D is unclear. The CDR3 is 12 amino acids. Trimming pared 5 bases from V and 15 bases from J, leaving 17 bases between. Germline-derived CDR1 and CDR2 are LNHDA and SQIVND (reference sequence). Here the CDR3 DNA reads TGTGCCAGTAGTCCAGGACCTTGGGGTCCGTTCTTC. Translated: CASSPGPWGPFF.

Comments on this clone: At one end, the junction sequence differs from germline, possibly due to a read error. The chain combines TRBV10-3 with TRBJ2-1; TRBD2 matches at 11 bases. CDR1 ENHRY and CDR2 SYGVKD come from the germline V gene. The CDR3 spans 12 residues. CDR3 sequence (DNA): TGTGCCACCTGGGGGGGTAGCGGGAGGGTCCTCTTC. As protein: CATWGGSGRVLF.

A single count supports this clone. The gene calls are TRBV6-5 and TRBJ1-1; 8 bases are a match to TRBD1. This CDR3 comprises 13 residues. Germline V gene data show CDR1 as MNHEY and CDR2 as SVGAGI. V lost 6 bases, J lost 6 bases, and 6 bases stayed unmatched. The CDR3 DNA follows: TGTGCCAGCAGCAAGACAGGGGTGGCTGAAGCTTTCTTT. It encodes CASSKTGVAEAFF.

The rearrangement joins TRBV2 to TRBJ1-5, with D possibly being TRBD1 (5 bases). Germline V gene sequence: CDR1 SNHLY, CDR2 FYNNEI. The CDR3 length is 13 residues. V lost 7 bases to trimming and J lost 7 bases, with 14 bases between them. The CDR3 DNA follows: TGTGCCAGCACTAGTGGGGGAGGACAGCCCCAGCATTTT. Its translation: CASTSGGGQPQHF.

This sequence joins TRBV6-6 and TRBJ2-7; TRBD2 is a possible D gene (5 bases). The CDR3 loop spans 14 amino acids. CDR1 MNHNY and CDR2 SVGAGI come from the germline V gene (reference sequence). The V end was cut by 4 bases, the J end by 3 bases, with 13 bases between. This CDR3 reads CASSSIIRDYEQYF. CDR3 in DNA: TGTGCCAGCAGTTCTATAATCCGGGACTACGAGCAGTACTTC.

The chain recombines TRBV27 with TRBJ2-5; no reliable D call. The CDR3 spans 12 residues. Germline CDR1 and CDR2: MNHEY and SMNVEV (reference sequence). V lost 6 bases and J 7 bases, leaving 12 bases between the germline ends. CDR3 loop: CASSPSDGTQYF. CDR3 sequence (DNA): TGTGCCAGCAGCCCCAGTGATGGGACCCAGTACTTC.

This chain links TRBV19 with TRBJ1-1; D is perhaps TRBD1 (6 bases). The CDR3 covers 15 residues. Germline V gene lookup returns CDR1 LNHDA and CDR2 SQIVND (reference sequence). The V gene lost 5 bases and the J gene lost 3 bases, with 16 bases spanning the gap. This CDR3 reads CASSPVDRHHTEAFF. The CDR3 DNA follows: TGTGCCAGTAGTCCCGTCGACAGGCATCACACTGAAGCTTTCTTT.